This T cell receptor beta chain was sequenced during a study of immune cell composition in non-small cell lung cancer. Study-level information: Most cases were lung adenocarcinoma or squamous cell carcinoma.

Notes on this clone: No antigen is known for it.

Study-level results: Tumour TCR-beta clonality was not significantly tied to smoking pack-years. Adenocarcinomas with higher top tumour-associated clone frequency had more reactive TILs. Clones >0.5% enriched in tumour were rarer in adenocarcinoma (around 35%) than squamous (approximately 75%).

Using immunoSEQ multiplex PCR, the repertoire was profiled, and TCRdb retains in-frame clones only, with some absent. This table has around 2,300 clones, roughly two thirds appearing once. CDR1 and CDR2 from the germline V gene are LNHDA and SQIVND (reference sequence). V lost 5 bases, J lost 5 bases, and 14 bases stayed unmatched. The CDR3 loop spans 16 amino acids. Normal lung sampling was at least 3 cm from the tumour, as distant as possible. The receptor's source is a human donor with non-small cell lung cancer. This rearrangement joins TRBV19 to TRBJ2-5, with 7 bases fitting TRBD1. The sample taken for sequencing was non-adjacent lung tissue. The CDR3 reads CASSFLQGNRAETQYF. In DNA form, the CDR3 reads TGTGCCAGTAGTTTTTTACAGGGGAATAGGGCGGAGACCCAGTACTTC.